These 23 T cell receptor beta chains came from one sample sequenced in a study of T-cell reconstitution after alpha-beta-depleted transplantation in children. Unique molecular identifiers were built into the TCRbeta library. TCRdb reprocessed the PCR reads with MiXCR, giving one entry per CDR3 protein. The profile shows roughly 120,000 distinct CDR3 sequences, around 10% of them singletons. The input for sequencing was PBMCs, taken before TCRalphabeta/CD19-depleted stem cell transplant. Receptor source: a boy aged 2 to 10 with acute lymphoblastic leukemia, due to receive a stem cell transplant.

This clonotype was seen at least ten times. The chain is built from TRBV30 and TRBJ2-1, with 10 bases matching TRBD1. V was pared by 4 bases and J by 9 bases, with 6 bases of the junction left unmatched. This CDR3 spans 13 amino acids. Per germline, CDR1 GTSNPN and CDR2 SVGIG (reference sequence). CDR3 nucleotide sequence: TGTGCCTGGACCTGGGACAGGGGTAGTGAGCAGTTCTTC. This sequence encodes CAWTWDRGSEQFF.

This chain connects TRBV27 to TRBJ1-6; D is unresolved. With 3 bases removed from V and 0 bases from J, the gap between germline ends came to 12 bases. This CDR3 spans 17 amino acids. Germline V CDR1 and CDR2: MNHEY, SMNVEV (reference sequence). The CDR3 is CASSFLSSSSYNSPLHF. In nucleotides, the CDR3 is TGTGCCAGCAGTTTTCTCTCGTCGAGCTCCTATAATTCACCCCTCCACTTT.

This clonotype has only a few counts. In nucleotides, the CDR3 is TGCAGTGCAGAGAAGGGGGAGTTTGGTGAGCAGTTCTTC. Translation: CSAEKGEFGEQFF. V gene TRBV20-1 combines with J gene TRBJ2-1; tentatively, D is TRBD1 (6 bases). The germline V gene encodes CDR1 DFQATT and CDR2 SNEGSKA (reference sequence). V dropped 6 bases and J dropped 9 bases, with 18 bases sitting between them. CDR3 length equals 13 residues.

The rearrangement links TRBV6-5 to TRBJ2-2; tentatively, D is TRBD2 (5 bases). Germline CDR1 is MNHEY and CDR2 is SVGAGI. Between the trimmed V and J ends, which lost 2 bases and 0 bases, there was a span of 13 bases. There are 17 residues in the CDR3. For the CDR3, the DNA is TGTGCCAGCAGTTACCATAGCGCGTACCCGAACACCGGGGAGCTGTTTTTT. It translates to CASSYHSAYPNTGELFF.

V usage is TRBV27 and J usage is TRBJ2-1; D unresolved. With 3 bases removed from V and 4 bases from J, the gap between germline ends came to 10 bases. CDR1 is MNHEY and CDR2 is SMNVEV in the germline V gene (reference sequence). The CDR3 runs to 14 residues. CDR3 DNA: TGTGCCAGCAGTTTGTTTCAAACGTACAATGAGCAGTTCTTC. Its translation is CASSLFQTYNEQFF.

Ten or more counts support this clonotype. V gene TRBV7-2 combines with J gene TRBJ2-1; unclear D gene. CDR3 length: 12 residues. Germline-derived CDR1 and CDR2 are SGHTA and FQGNSA. V lost 4 bases to trimming and J lost 6 bases, with 7 bases between them. The CDR3 DNA is TGTGCCAGCAGCTCATATTCCAATGAGCAGTTCTTC. Translated: CASSSYSNEQFF. Looking up the rest from reference TRBV7-2 and TRBJ2-1 gives the full variable domain: GAGVSQSPSNKVTEKGKDVELRCDPISGHTALYWYRQSLGQGLEFLIYFQGNSAPDKSGLPSDRFSAERTGGSVSTLTIQRTQQEDSAVYLCASSSYSNEQFFGPGTRLTVL.

The chain joins TRBV6-1 to TRBJ2-3; 13 nucleotides line up with TRBD2. The germline CDR1 and CDR2 sequences are MNHNS and SASEGT. The CDR3 totals 16 residues. The trim removed 6 bases at V and 3 bases at J, leaving 6 bases unmatched. CDR3 sequence (DNA): TGTGCCAGCAGCCGGACTAGCGGGAGTTGGACAGATACGCAGTATTTT. Translating gives CASSRTSGSWTDTQYF.

The chain recombines TRBV19 with TRBJ2-3, with TRBD2 matching 8 bases. J lost 2 bases, V lost 7 bases, and 8 bases had no gene match. The CDR3 spans 15 residues. Germline CDR1 reads LNHDA; CDR2 reads SQIVND (reference sequence). CDR3 nucleotides: TGTGCCAGTAAAGCGGTAGCGGGACCCACAGATACGCAGTATTTT. Protein: CASKAVAGPTDTQYF.

This clonotype was detected a few times. The rearrangement joins TRBV6-5 to TRBJ2-5; D might be TRBD2 (6 bases). Germline values: CDR1 MNHEY, CDR2 SVGAGI. With 8 bases removed from V and 5 bases from J, the gap between germline ends came to 12 bases. This CDR3 contains 12 residues. Here the CDR3 reads CASGGTGETQYF. CDR3 coding DNA: TGTGCCAGCGGGGGGACGGGTGAGACCCAGTACTTC.

This clonotype was detected only a few times. The chain has TRBV28 and TRBJ1-2; 7 bases are a match to TRBD1. Trimming at V came to 4 bases and at J to 1 base, leaving 6 bases not matched to a gene. The CDR3 is made up of 15 amino acids. Germline CDR1 MDHEN, CDR2 SYDVKM. In nucleotides, the CDR3 is TGTGCCAGCAGTTCCCCGACAGGGATTAACTATGGCTACACCTTC. Translated: CASSSPTGINYGYTF.

This clonotype was found many times. The chain has TRBV5-1 and TRBJ2-1; 7 bases match TRBD2. The CDR3 runs 18 residues. V lost 6 bases to trimming and J lost 0 bases; unmatched junction nucleotides: 15. CDR1 is SGHRS, CDR2 YFSETQ, per germline. CDR3: CASTFGLAAASSYNEQFF. The CDR3 DNA reads as TGCGCCAGCACGTTCGGGCTAGCGGCAGCCAGCTCCTACAATGAGCAGTTCTTC.

J is TRBJ2-5 and V is TRBV5-1; D remains unclear. Per germline, CDR1 SGHRS and CDR2 YFSETQ. CDR3 length: 13 residues. V lost 7 bases to trimming and J lost 5 bases, with 15 bases between them. In nucleotides, the CDR3 is TGCGCCAGCGGCTCCACGGTTCCGGAGACCCAGTACTTC. This translates into CASGSTVPETQYF.

In its sample, this clonotype was seen many times. The chain joins TRBV20-1 to TRBJ2-1; 10 bases align to TRBD2. Germline loops: CDR1 DFQATT, CDR2 SNEGSKA (reference sequence). This CDR3 spans 14 amino acids. Trimming at V came to 5 bases and at J to 4 bases, leaving 5 bases not matched to a gene. In DNA form, the CDR3 reads TGCAGTGCTTCCGGGACTAGCGCGTACAATGAGCAGTTCTTC. Translating gives CSASGTSAYNEQFF.

This clonotype was counted between two and nine times. The chain uses TRBV20-1 and TRBJ2-1; the match to TRBD2 covers 11 bases. With V trimmed by 6 bases and J by 9 bases, 10 bases remained unmatched. The CDR3 is made up of 14 amino acids. Germline values: CDR1 DFQATT, CDR2 SNEGSKA (reference sequence). The CDR3: CSATLAGGHTEQFF. The CDR3 coding sequence is TGCAGTGCCACGCTAGCGGGAGGCCATACTGAGCAGTTCTTC.

The chain employs TRBV12-3 or TRBV12-4 and TRBJ1-1, with 8 bases lining up with TRBD1. The CDR3 loop spans 14 amino acids. Trimming cost V 4 bases and J 4 bases; bases outside gene matches: 5. The CDR3 spells CASSSDRGSTEAFF. In DNA, the CDR3 is TGTGCCAGCAGTTCCGACAGGGGAAGCACTGAAGCTTTCTTT.

V is TRBV28 and J is TRBJ2-5, with TRBD1 matching 8 bases. V gave up 6 bases and J gave up 2 bases; unmatched junction bases: 11. Germline CDR1 MDHEN, CDR2 SYDVKM. The CDR3 runs to 16 residues. CDR3 protein: CASSHWGDRSQETQYF. In DNA form, the CDR3 reads TGTGCCAGCAGCCACTGGGGGGACAGGAGTCAAGAGACCCAGTACTTC.

This clonotype was seen a few times. V gene TRBV28 combines with J gene TRBJ2-7; D unresolved. In germline, CDR1 is MDHEN, CDR2 SYDVKM. CDR3 length: 14 residues. The V end was cut by 5 bases, the J end by 6 bases, with 17 bases between. The CDR3 loop is CASSANRDLSEQYF. The CDR3 DNA sequence: TGTGCCAGCAGTGCCAACAGAGACCTCTCCGAGCAGTACTTC.

This clonotype appeared a few times. This chain joins TRBV12-3 or TRBV12-4 and TRBJ2-3; 8 bases fit TRBD2. With V trimmed by 8 bases and J by 0 bases, 10 bases remained unmatched. CDR3 length: 16 amino acids. The CDR3 sequence: CASAIPGLDSTDTQYF. The CDR3 nucleotides are TGTGCCAGCGCAATCCCGGGACTAGACAGCACAGATACGCAGTATTTT.

At least ten counts were recorded for this clonotype. V gene TRBV12-3 or TRBV12-4 combines with J gene TRBJ2-1; 12 nucleotides agree with TRBD2. The CDR3 is 17 residues long. The junction had 11 bases not matched to a gene; V was cut back by 5 bases and J by 6 bases. This CDR3 reads CASSLWTSGVSSNEQFF. The CDR3 DNA follows: TGTGCCAGCAGTCTTTGGACTAGCGGGGTTTCTAGCAATGAGCAGTTCTTC.

V and J are TRBV11-2 and TRBJ1-1; TRBD1 agrees at 7 bases. Germline lookup yields CDR1 SGHAT and CDR2 FQNNGV. With 5 bases clipped from V and 0 bases from J, the junction kept 9 bases outside the gene matches. The CDR3 runs to 16 residues. This CDR3 is CASSRSGTAMNTEAFF. CDR3 nucleotide sequence: TGTGCCAGCAGCCGGAGTGGGACAGCAATGAACACTGAAGCTTTCTTT.

This clonotype was detected a few times. The chain has TRBV7-3 and TRBJ1-6; D not resolved. In germline, CDR1 is SGHTA, CDR2 FQGTGA. There are 14 residues in the CDR3. Trimming removed 3 bases at V and 5 bases at J, with 8 bases between. As DNA, the CDR3 is TGTGCCAGCAGCTTTGGGTCTGATAATTCACCCCTCCACTTT. This gives the protein CASSFGSDNSPLHF.

The chain has TRBV3-1 and TRBJ2-1; 9 bases map to TRBD2. This CDR3 region has 17 residues. V was clipped by 10 bases and J by 7 bases; unmatched bases: 20. In germline, CDR1 is LGHDT, CDR2 YNNKEL (reference sequence). The CDR3 loop is CATHQSGLAGPGNEQFF. CDR3 DNA sequence: TGTGCCACCCACCAGAGCGGGCTAGCGGGACCGGGAAATGAGCAGTTCTTC.

V gene TRBV27 combines with J gene TRBJ2-2; 7 bases match TRBD2. After removal of 8 bases from V and 6 bases from J, the junction contained 15 bases not matched to a gene. In germline, CDR1 is MNHEY, CDR2 SMNVEV (reference sequence). CDR3 length: 16 amino acids. CDR3 bases: TGTGCCAGCGGTCAAGCGGGATGGCCAAGATCCGGGGAGCTGTTTTTT. Protein product: CASGQAGWPRSGELFF.